These T cell receptor beta chains were read from a single sample in a study of blood T cell repertoires in COVID-19. Sequencing was performed with immunoSEQ multiplex PCR; in TCRdb, only in-frame clones are kept and a portion is missing. The sample carries some 200,000 clones, 87% recorded once. The sample consisted of PBMCs or T cells enriched from blood (not recorded which). The origin of the receptors is a woman in her twenties or thirties who had recovered from COVID-19. CDR3s include the opening cysteine and the closing phenylalanine or tryptophan. D genes are given only for firm matches. Clone size is shown for a subset of rows, as once, few, many or a class of expanded clone.

clone size: -
D gene: TRBD1
V gene: TRBV4-1
CDR3 length: 17
J gene: TRBJ1-6
CDR3 protein: CASSQDRAGGINSPLHF
CDR3 DNA: TGCGCCAGCAGCCAAGATCGGGCAGGGGGAATAAATTCACCCCTCCACTTT

clone size: many
D gene: TRBD2
V gene: TRBV3-1/TRBV3-2
CDR3 length: 14
J gene: TRBJ2-3
CDR3 protein: CASRLAGFTDTQYF
CDR3 DNA: TGTGCCAGCAGACTAGCGGGGTTCACAGATACGCAGTATTTT

clone size: -
D gene: -
V gene: TRBV28
CDR3 length: 15
J gene: TRBJ1-3
CDR3 protein: CASSFQTGSGNTIYF
CDR3 DNA: TGTGCCAGCAGTTTTCAGACAGGCTCTGGAAACACCATATATTTT

clone size: -
D gene: TRBD2
V gene: TRBV19
CDR3 length: 17
J gene: TRBJ2-3
CDR3 protein: CASSIGKLAGGTDTQYF
CDR3 DNA: TGTGCCAGTAGTATTGGAAAACTAGCGGGAGGGACAGATACGCAGTATTTT

clone size: -
D gene: -
V gene: TRBV5-5
CDR3 length: 13
J gene: TRBJ2-5
CDR3 protein: CASSLDREETQYF
CDR3 DNA: TGTGCCAGCAGCTTGGACAGGGAAGAGACCCAGTACTTC

clone size: once
D gene: TRBD1
V gene: TRBV19
CDR3 length: 17
J gene: TRBJ1-2
CDR3 protein: CATHLPGTGGDDYGYTF
CDR3 DNA: TGTGCCACTCACCTCCCCGGGACAGGGGGCGATGACTATGGCTACACCTTC

clone size: -
D gene: -
V gene: TRBV7-9
CDR3 length: 14
J gene: TRBJ1-2
CDR3 protein: CASSLAAGDHGYTF
CDR3 DNA: TGTGCCAGCAGCTTAGCGGCAGGGGACCATGGCTACACCTTC

clone size: -
D gene: TRBD1
V gene: TRBV5-6
CDR3 length: 15
J gene: TRBJ1-5
CDR3 protein: CASSPGTGGYQPQHF
CDR3 DNA: TGTGCCAGCAGCCCTGGGACAGGGGGGTACCAGCCCCAGCATTTT

clone size: -
D gene: -
V gene: TRBV27
CDR3 length: 14
J gene: TRBJ2-7
CDR3 protein: CASSNSPGQNEQYF
CDR3 DNA: TGTGCCAGCAGCAATAGCCCCGGACAAAACGAGCAGTACTTC

clone size: once
D gene: -
V gene: TRBV5-6
CDR3 length: 15
J gene: TRBJ2-2
CDR3 protein: CASSHLDSTTGELFF
CDR3 DNA: TGTGCCAGCAGCCACTTAGACAGTACCACCGGGGAGCTGTTTTTT

clone size: once
D gene: -
V gene: TRBV4-2
CDR3 length: 15
J gene: TRBJ2-7
CDR3 protein: CASSQGGGHSYEQYF
CDR3 DNA: TGTGCCAGCAGCCAAGGCGGGGGACACTCCTACGAGCAGTACTTC

clone size: -
D gene: -
V gene: TRBV11-2
CDR3 length: 13
J gene: TRBJ1-2
CDR3 protein: CASSLGLGSGYTF
CDR3 DNA: TGTGCCAGCAGCTTAGGTCTGGGTAGCGGCTACACCTTC

clone size: -
D gene: TRBD1
V gene: TRBV6-5
CDR3 length: 14
J gene: TRBJ1-1
CDR3 protein: CASTPDRENTEAFF
CDR3 DNA: TGTGCCAGCACCCCGGACAGGGAGAACACTGAAGCTTTCTTT

clone size: -
D gene: -
V gene: TRBV7-3
CDR3 length: 14
J gene: TRBJ2-1
CDR3 protein: CASSFAGSYNEQFF
CDR3 DNA: TGTGCCAGCAGCTTCGCCGGGAGTTACAATGAGCAGTTCTTC

clone size: -
D gene: TRBD1
V gene: TRBV11-2
CDR3 length: 15
J gene: TRBJ1-4
CDR3 protein: CASSRTGTGDEKLFF
CDR3 DNA: TGTGCCAGCAGCCGAACCGGGACAGGGGACGAAAAACTGTTTTTT

clone size: -
D gene: -
V gene: TRBV2
CDR3 length: 14
J gene: TRBJ2-1
CDR3 protein: CASSERSLRDEQFF
CDR3 DNA: TGTGCCAGCAGTGAACGGTCCCTCAGGGATGAGCAGTTCTTC

clone size: once
D gene: TRBD1
V gene: TRBV9
CDR3 length: 15
J gene: TRBJ1-3
CDR3 protein: CASSAMTGAGNTIYF
CDR3 DNA: TGTGCCAGCAGCGCCATGACAGGGGCTGGAAACACCATATATTTT

clone size: -
D gene: -
V gene: TRBV9
CDR3 length: 15
J gene: TRBJ1-3
CDR3 protein: CASSVDDISGNTIYF
CDR3 DNA: TGTGCCAGCAGCGTAGATGACATCTCTGGAAACACCATATATTTT

clone size: -
D gene: -
V gene: TRBV6-2/TRBV6-3
CDR3 length: 15
J gene: TRBJ2-7
CDR3 protein: CASSPYGGPTYEQYF
CDR3 DNA: TGTGCCAGCAGCCCTTACGGGGGGCCTACCTACGAGCAGTACTTC

clone size: -
D gene: -
V gene: TRBV5-1
CDR3 length: 13
J gene: TRBJ1-2
CDR3 protein: CASSFRTDYGYTF
CDR3 DNA: TGCGCCAGCAGCTTTAGGACAGACTATGGCTACACCTTC

clone size: -
D gene: TRBD1
V gene: TRBV6-2/TRBV6-3
CDR3 length: 14
J gene: TRBJ2-7
CDR3 protein: CASSWDSRAYEQYF
CDR3 DNA: TGTGCCAGCAGTTGGGACAGCCGAGCCTACGAGCAGTACTTC

clone size: -
D gene: -
V gene: TRBV19
CDR3 length: 16
J gene: TRBJ1-2
CDR3 protein: CASTDQVGGLPYGYTF
CDR3 DNA: TGTGCCAGTACCGATCAGGTCGGGGGGCTGCCTTATGGCTACACCTTC

clone size: -
D gene: -
V gene: TRBV5-1
CDR3 length: 16
J gene: TRBJ1-1
CDR3 protein: CASSLASQTKNTEAFF
CDR3 DNA: TGCGCCAGCAGCTTGGCCTCCCAGACTAAAAACACTGAAGCTTTCTTT

clone size: -
D gene: -
V gene: TRBV14
CDR3 length: 14
J gene: TRBJ1-2
CDR3 protein: CASSQVAGRIGYTF
CDR3 DNA: TGTGCCAGCAGCCAAGTTGCAGGGAGGATCGGCTACACCTTC

clone size: -
D gene: TRBD1
V gene: TRBV7-9
CDR3 length: 14
J gene: TRBJ1-5
CDR3 protein: CASSPGTGGQPQHF
CDR3 DNA: TGTGCCAGCAGCCCAGGGACAGGGGGGCAGCCCCAGCATTTT

clone size: -
D gene: TRBD2
V gene: TRBV5-4
CDR3 length: 18
J gene: TRBJ2-2
CDR3 protein: CASSLKAGGPSNTGELFF
CDR3 DNA: TGTGCCAGCAGCTTGAAAGCGGGGGGCCCTTCGAACACCGGGGAGCTGTTTTTT

clone size: once
D gene: TRBD2
V gene: TRBV7-8
CDR3 length: 16
J gene: TRBJ2-7
CDR3 protein: CASSPRSGREAYEQYF
CDR3 DNA: TGTGCCAGCAGCCCCAGAAGTGGGCGGGAGGCCTACGAGCAGTACTTC

clone size: -
D gene: -
V gene: TRBV2
CDR3 length: 12
J gene: TRBJ2-7
CDR3 protein: CATGNRVHEQYF
CDR3 DNA: TGTGCCACAGGAAACAGGGTCCACGAGCAGTACTTC

clone size: -
D gene: TRBD2
V gene: TRBV5-8
CDR3 length: 20
J gene: TRBJ2-1
CDR3 protein: CASSSNLRLAGARSYNEQFF
CDR3 DNA: TGTGCCAGCAGCTCGAACCTCAGACTAGCGGGGGCTCGGTCCTACAATGAGCAGTTCTTC

clone size: -
D gene: -
V gene: TRBV29-1
CDR3 length: 12
J gene: TRBJ1-2
CDR3 protein: CSVEAGRGGYTF
CDR3 DNA: TGCAGCGTTGAAGCTGGTCGAGGTGGCTACACCTTC

clone size: -
D gene: -
V gene: TRBV2
CDR3 length: 11
J gene: TRBJ1-1
CDR3 protein: CARRGDTEAFF
CDR3 DNA: TGTGCCCGCCGGGGGGACACTGAAGCTTTCTTT

clone size: -
D gene: -
V gene: TRBV30
CDR3 length: 12
J gene: TRBJ2-3
CDR3 protein: CAWSVLDSRQYF
CDR3 DNA: TGTGCCTGGAGTGTACTGGACAGTAGGCAGTATTTT

clone size: -
D gene: -
V gene: TRBV10-3
CDR3 length: 12
J gene: TRBJ1-1
CDR3 protein: CAISWSGTEAFF
CDR3 DNA: TGTGCCATCAGCTGGTCGGGGACTGAAGCTTTCTTT

clone size: -
D gene: TRBD2
V gene: TRBV3-1/TRBV3-2
CDR3 length: 16
J gene: TRBJ2-3
CDR3 protein: CASSLIAGGRTDTQYF
CDR3 DNA: TGTGCCAGCAGCCTGATAGCGGGGGGCCGCACAGATACGCAGTATTTT

clone size: -
D gene: TRBD1
V gene: TRBV6-2/TRBV6-3
CDR3 length: 17
J gene: TRBJ1-5
CDR3 protein: CASSYRRQGVSNQPQHF
CDR3 DNA: TGTGCCAGCAGTTATCGCCGACAGGGAGTGAGCAATCAGCCCCAGCATTTT

clone size: -
D gene: -
V gene: TRBV25-1
CDR3 length: 11
J gene: TRBJ2-3
CDR3 protein: CASSKTGPQYF
CDR3 DNA: TGTGCCAGCTCTAAAACTGGGCCGCAGTATTTT

clone size: few
D gene: TRBD1
V gene: TRBV5-1
CDR3 length: 16
J gene: TRBJ1-4
CDR3 protein: CASSIGTGVSNEKLFF
CDR3 DNA: TGCGCCAGCAGCATTGGGACAGGGGTTAGTAATGAAAAACTGTTTTTT

clone size: -
D gene: -
V gene: TRBV7-8
CDR3 length: 14
J gene: TRBJ1-4
CDR3 protein: CASSFSRVQEKLFF
CDR3 DNA: TGTGCCAGCAGCTTCTCCAGGGTACAAGAAAAACTGTTTTTT

clone size: -
D gene: -
V gene: TRBV5-1
CDR3 length: 15
J gene: TRBJ1-1
CDR3 protein: CASSLEAESGTEAFF
CDR3 DNA: TGCGCCAGCAGCTTGGAGGCCGAGTCGGGCACTGAAGCTTTCTTT

clone size: -
D gene: TRBD1
V gene: TRBV6-5
CDR3 length: 15
J gene: TRBJ1-6
CDR3 protein: CASSYSQGGNSPLHF
CDR3 DNA: TGTGCCAGCAGTTACTCGCAGGGGGGCAATTCACCCCTCCACTTT

clone size: -
D gene: TRBD1
V gene: TRBV11-1
CDR3 length: 14
J gene: TRBJ2-3
CDR3 protein: CASSSRGGGDTQYF
CDR3 DNA: TGTGCCAGCAGCTCTAGAGGGGGCGGAGATACGCAGTATTTT

clone size: -
D gene: -
V gene: TRBV21-1
CDR3 length: 14
J gene: TRBJ1-1
CDR3 protein: CASSLWAPRTEAFF
CDR3 DNA: TGTGCCAGCAGCCTATGGGCCCCCAGGACTGAAGCTTTCTTT

clone size: -
D gene: -
V gene: TRBV7-9
CDR3 length: 13
J gene: TRBJ2-7
CDR3 protein: CASSPTGPYEQYF
CDR3 DNA: TGTGCCAGCAGCCCCACTGGTCCCTACGAGCAGTACTTC

clone size: -
D gene: -
V gene: TRBV7-9
CDR3 length: 12
J gene: TRBJ2-2
CDR3 protein: CASSLSAGELFF
CDR3 DNA: TGTGCCAGCAGCTTGTCCGCCGGGGAGCTGTTTTTT

clone size: -
D gene: -
V gene: TRBV27
CDR3 length: 13
J gene: TRBJ1-1
CDR3 protein: CASSLSWDSEAFF
CDR3 DNA: TGTGCCAGCAGTTTATCGTGGGACTCTGAAGCTTTCTTT

clone size: -
D gene: -
V gene: TRBV11-2
CDR3 length: 15
J gene: TRBJ1-2
CDR3 protein: CASSLDGARDYGYTF
CDR3 DNA: TGTGCCAGCAGCTTAGATGGGGCCAGGGACTATGGCTACACCTTC

clone size: -
D gene: -
V gene: TRBV7-9
CDR3 length: 12
J gene: TRBJ1-1
CDR3 protein: CASSPREGVAFF
CDR3 DNA: TGTGCCAGCAGCCCGAGAGAGGGTGTAGCTTTCTTT

clone size: -
D gene: -
V gene: TRBV28
CDR3 length: 12
J gene: TRBJ1-5
CDR3 protein: CASSFGSQPQHF
CDR3 DNA: TGTGCCAGCAGTTTCGGGAGTCAGCCCCAGCATTTT

clone size: -
D gene: -
V gene: TRBV9
CDR3 length: 16
J gene: TRBJ1-1
CDR3 protein: CASSPERGPRGTEAFF
CDR3 DNA: TGTGCCAGCAGCCCCGAGAGGGGCCCCAGGGGCACTGAAGCTTTCTTT

clone size: -
D gene: TRBD1
V gene: TRBV12-3/TRBV12-4
CDR3 length: 13
J gene: TRBJ1-2
CDR3 protein: CASSLGQGYGYTF
CDR3 DNA: TGTGCCAGCAGTCTCGGACAGGGGTATGGCTACACCTTC

clone size: -
D gene: TRBD2
V gene: TRBV28
CDR3 length: 16
J gene: TRBJ2-1
CDR3 protein: CASRLGLAESYNEQFF
CDR3 DNA: TGTGCCAGCAGGCTCGGACTAGCGGAGTCCTACAATGAGCAGTTCTTC

clone size: -
D gene: TRBD1
V gene: TRBV19
CDR3 length: 15
J gene: TRBJ1-6
CDR3 protein: CASSMGTGGDSPLHF
CDR3 DNA: TGTGCCAGTAGTATGGGGACAGGGGGAGATTCACCCCTCCACTTT

clone size: -
D gene: -
V gene: TRBV11-3
CDR3 length: 13
J gene: TRBJ1-1
CDR3 protein: CASSLGSGSGAFF
CDR3 DNA: TGTGCCAGCAGCTTAGGGTCGGGGAGTGGTGCTTTCTTT

clone size: -
D gene: TRBD2
V gene: TRBV24-1
CDR3 length: 15
J gene: TRBJ2-1
CDR3 protein: CATSDLGTSYNEQFF
CDR3 DNA: TGTGCCACCAGTGATTTAGGGACTAGTTACAATGAGCAGTTCTTC

clone size: -
D gene: TRBD2
V gene: TRBV5-8
CDR3 length: 15
J gene: TRBJ2-1
CDR3 protein: CASSYEPGLADEQFF
CDR3 DNA: TGTGCCAGCAGCTACGAACCGGGACTAGCGGATGAGCAGTTCTTC

clone size: -
D gene: -
V gene: TRBV30
CDR3 length: 14
J gene: TRBJ2-5
CDR3 protein: CAWRGDTAQETQYF
CDR3 DNA: TGTGCCTGGAGGGGGGACACGGCCCAAGAGACCCAGTACTTC

clone size: -
D gene: TRBD2
V gene: TRBV14
CDR3 length: 21
J gene: TRBJ2-1
CDR3 protein: CASQGGTSGMGPVKTYNEQFF
CDR3 DNA: TGTGCCAGCCAAGGGGGGACTAGCGGGATGGGTCCCGTTAAGACCTACAATGAGCAGTTCTTC

clone size: -
D gene: -
V gene: TRBV6-5
CDR3 length: 14
J gene: TRBJ1-2
CDR3 protein: CASSYSGQGYGYTF
CDR3 DNA: TGTGCCAGCAGTTACTCAGGGCAGGGCTATGGCTACACCTTC

clone size: -
D gene: TRBD2
V gene: TRBV5-1
CDR3 length: 16
J gene: TRBJ2-7
CDR3 protein: CASSLTGTSGAYEQYF
CDR3 DNA: TGCGCCAGCAGCTTGACAGGGACTAGCGGGGCCTACGAGCAGTACTTC